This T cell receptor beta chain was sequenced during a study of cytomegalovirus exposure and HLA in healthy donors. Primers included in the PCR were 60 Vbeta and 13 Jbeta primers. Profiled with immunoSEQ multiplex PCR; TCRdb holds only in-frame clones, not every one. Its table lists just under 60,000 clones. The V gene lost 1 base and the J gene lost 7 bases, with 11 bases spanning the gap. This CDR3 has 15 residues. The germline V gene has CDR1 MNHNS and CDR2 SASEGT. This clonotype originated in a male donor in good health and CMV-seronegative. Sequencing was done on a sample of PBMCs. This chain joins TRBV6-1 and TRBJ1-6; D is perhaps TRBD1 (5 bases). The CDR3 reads CASSEGQGSNSPLHF. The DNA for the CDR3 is TGTGCCAGCAGTGAAGGGCAGGGATCCAATTCACCCCTCCACTTT.